Reported below is one T cell receptor beta chain. Assay used: immunoSEQ multiplex PCR; TCRdb lists only in-frame clones, some missing. Of some 150,000 clones listed, 90% to 95% are singletons. This record belongs to a study of control samples from healthy donors and cancer patients. The CDR3 runs 15 residues. V lost 0 bases, J lost 3 bases, and 0 bases stayed unmatched. From germline, CDR1 is MGHRA and CDR2 YSYEKL. The sequencing sample was made of blood. The sequence came from a woman in her 30s in good health. The chain has TRBV4-1 and TRBJ2-7, with 12 bases aligning to TRBD2. The CDR3 is CASSQETSGSYEQYF. The CDR3 nucleotides are TGCGCCAGCAGCCAAGAGACTAGCGGGAGCTACGAGCAGTACTTC.